This TCR beta chain was captured in a study of cytomegalovirus exposure and HLA in healthy donors (dated by TCRdb to about 2017). About the full investigation: According to an earlier analysis of a few hundred of the donors, roughly 180 million T cells yielded 90 million to 130 million unique TCR beta sequences and about 300 Gb of sequence data. Roughly five DR-DQ haplotypes were handled as single units for association and clustering because linkage in the cohort was strong. Donor age, sex, ethnicity and CMV serostatus were compiled alongside the repertoire data. Genome-wide SNP genotypes for about 55% of the 666 donors were used in a later genetic analysis, which treated that subset as a discovery cohort. Every repertoire in the discovery cohort had been generated on one and the same sequencing platform. A later analysis re-analyzed previously published TCR beta repertoires from 666 donors and added high-resolution HLA genotyping to study TCR occurrence patterns. The number of typed donors differed by locus: about 620-640 for A, B, C, DRB1 and DQB1; approximately 540 for DQA1; some 610 for DPA1; and 450 to 480 for DPB1. Among about 360 genotyped donors of the cohort, an average of around 240,000 unique TCR beta nucleotide sequences were sequenced per donor, roughly 20% of them non-productive. Class I and class II HLA loci were covered by the typing at four-digit resolution. An earlier analysis of some 600 of the donors applied high-throughput TCR beta sequencing to assess whether each TCR beta V gene segment acted as functional or pseudogenic. Rather than drawing on any new phenotypic data, the later analysis identified candidate immune exposures from TCR beta sequences and the way those sequences occurred across donors. The T cell repertoires of roughly 660 subjects were profiled by immunosequencing and related to cytomegalovirus serostatus. Among the roughly 400 genotyped donors, around 81% belonged to the genetic ancestry cluster associated with self-reported Caucasian donors. The study combined high-throughput TCR immunosequencing, statistical association of individual TCRs with disease status, and machine learning to predict cytomegalovirus infection status. The study aimed to test whether signatures of past pathogen exposure could be identified by cataloging public T cell receptors. Along with the approximately 700-subject first cohort, a separate validation cohort of roughly 110 different subjects was used. An early release that covered some 640 HLA-typed donors contained 300 to 350 gigabases of sequencing data and tens of millions of unique TCR sequences. The study at large found these results: In a later analysis, most CMV-associated TCR beta chains were found to appear HLA-restricted, with HLA associations seemingly driven largely by CMV exposure. According to a later genetic analysis, donors in an Asian-associated ancestry cluster had fewer N-insertions in productive TCRs than the approximately 700-donor mean. Because HLA typing was unavailable for some donors at each locus, only the typed subset was used in association tests. In an earlier analysis of around 500 of the donors, most TCR beta V segments appeared in productive rearrangements about 90% or about 30% of the time, broadly matching IMGT annotations. The authors suggested that the approach could potentially be extended to other disease states and immunological phenotypes. The only immune exposure information available for the cohort was CMV serostatus. In a later analysis, TCR association rates were found to vary across HLA loci, with the most associated TCRs seen for DRB1 alleles and the fewest for HLA-C alleles. The sequencing pipeline was judged likely to have produced a cluster of highly shared sequence variants as a technical artifact. Most TCR sequences were observed very rarely across donors, whereas some public TCRs were present in many individuals. Linkage disequilibrium might explain the correlated functional status among segregating V segments, but an unknown experimental factor could not be ruled out. Roughly uniform sequencing depth across donors was assumed in presence/absence analyses, although this assumption may not hold. A total of 164 TCR beta chains were listed by the study as associated with cytomegalovirus. Three of the identified cytomegalovirus-associated TCR beta chains were confirmed in vitro to be specific for cytomegalovirus antigens. Only TCR beta chains were sequenced in this cohort, and the absence of alpha or paired-chain data limited detectable features. About 15 rarely observed V segments, including chromosome 9 orphons, were excluded from the earlier analysis of approximately 500 of the donors because counts were too low. A later analysis associated some 17,000 TCR beta sequences with specific HLA alleles at a false discovery rate of 0.05. A further reported finding was that TCR beta sequences accurately predicted the HLA-A and HLA-B alleles for most subjects in the first cohort. According to a later analysis, parvovirus B19, influenza, CMV and Epstein-Barr virus appeared linked to several top co-occurrence clusters. Cytomegalovirus status was reported to be diagnosed by the classifier with high specificity and sensitivity in both the original and validation cohorts. In a later genetic analysis, a missense DCLRE1C variant was associated with V-gene and J-gene trimming of TCR beta chains, and the association was replicated in an independent cohort. In a later analysis, HLA-associated TCR beta chains were found to be more clonally expanded and to have lower generation probabilities than equally common non-associated chains. Strong co-occurrence of HLA alleles, especially DR and DQ, made assigning TCR associations to individual alleles difficult.

Comments on this clone: Its recognized antigen is unknown. Base qualities are not at hand, and no much larger clone is one base apart.

The cohort comprised around 690 healthy bone marrow donors. At the time of sampling, all cohort members were nominally healthy, though unrecorded immune exposures were likely present. The donor tested CMV seropositive, placing the donor among the 250 to 300 seropositive members of the cohort. Each donor provided a peripheral blood sample, and peripheral blood mononuclear cells were used for TCR beta sequencing. Genomic DNA extraction from the blood cell samples was performed with the Qiagen DNeasy Blood Extraction Kit. The library was made by the immunoSEQ multiplex PCR assay. For the multiplex PCR, a mixture combining 60 forward primers for TCR Vbeta segments and 13 reverse primers for TCR Jbeta segments was used. The CDR3 region of rearranged TCR beta genes was amplified from genomic DNA with a multiplex PCR assay. The Illumina HiSeq System was used to sequence the amplified TCR beta libraries as 87-base-pair reads. Under the source paper's analysis protocol: A later analysis counted approximately 76 million unique TCR beta chains across the roughly 700 repertoires, and 9 million to 14 million of these chains were shared by at least two donors. Raw reads were error-corrected and collapsed into unique sequences with a nearest-neighbor algorithm that merged closely related sequences to remove PCR and sequencing errors. V, D and J gene segments were assigned by aligning CDR3 sequences to IMGT reference sequences. For a sequence to be retained, a match of at least six nucleotides was required to both a V gene segment and a J gene segment. A rearrangement was called productive if the CDR3 had no stop codons and remained in frame with V and J, and every other rearrangement was called non-productive. CDR3 was defined by IMGT convention, running from the second conserved V-encoded cysteine to the conserved J-encoded phenylalanine. The earlier analysis of approximately 590 of the donors excluded any sequence lacking an unambiguous match to a single V gene segment. In an earlier analysis of 587 of the donors, V segments were called functional above 56.7% productive rearrangements and were called segregating when the between-donor standard deviation exceeded 5%. A statistical classification framework was built for diagnosing cytomegalovirus status from the catalog of TCR beta chain sequences. In a later analysis, V and J genes were assigned by comparing TCR nucleotide sequences against IMGT/GENE-DB human TR gene sequences. Using the TCRdist pipeline, a later analysis assigned CDR3 sequences along with most-parsimonious VDJ recombination scenarios. A later analysis defined each TCR beta chain by its CDR3 amino acid sequence plus V-gene family, and excluded reads lacking a unique V-gene family. To address suspected cross-contamination and a sequencing artifact, a later analysis removed over 500 highly shared, low-generation-probability nucleotide sequences. For each public chain, a later analysis derived a clonal expansion index from normalized ranks of inferred template counts within each repertoire. In a later analysis, generation probabilities were computed using a VDJ recombination model fitted to out-of-frame rearrangements, and the results were checked against IGoR. In a later analysis, TCR-TCR, TCR-HLA and TCR-CMV co-occurrence was scored with hypergeometric tests, and a repertoire-size bias correction was applied to TCR pairs. False discovery rates were estimated in a later analysis by permuting HLA or CMV assignments 20 times. A later analysis grouped co-occurring TCRs with DBSCAN, adding TCRdist sequence similarity when clustering within HLA-allele-positive subsets. Repertoires with fewer than 30,000 or more than 120,000 public chains, plus five repertoires with anomalous nucleotide sharing, were excluded from co-occurrence clustering. The table was pulled from immuneACCESS by TCRdb, which kept in-frame rearrangements only. Such tables lose some clones; where checked, under half of the loss comes from unresolved V genes, and the rest has no known cause. The DNA was the basis for D and trimming; V, J and clone size are from that table. Present in this sample are 100,000 to 150,000 clones, more than 65% of which were seen just once. Of the sample, 3% to 4% falls within the top ten clones.

The sample taken for sequencing was PBMCs. The sequence derives from a man aged 18 to 29 in good health and CMV-seropositive.

The CDR3 protein sequence reads: CASSYLAGDTDTQYF. The sequenced DNA: TGCGCCAGCAGTTATCTAGCGGGAGACACAGATACGCAGTATTTT. The sequence joins TRBV4-1 to TRBJ2-3; 10 nucleotides in the junction match TRBD2. According to the germline V gene, CDR1 reads MGHRA and CDR2 reads YSYEKL. The CDR3 runs 15 residues from the cysteine to the phenylalanine. Left in the record is the CDR3 DNA by itself, 45 bases read in frame from the first base. Germline trimming: 6 bases from V, 2 bases from J; junction bases outside gene matches: 5.